The entry that follows covers one T cell receptor (beta chain) sequence. The antigen is not known. These data belong to a study of response to subunit inactivated influenza vaccine. Points from the study as a whole: Few additional T cells are recruited per seasonal influenza vaccination, authors suggested.

V shed 0 bases and J shed 0 bases, with 9 bases lying between them. The germline V gene encodes CDR1 MNHEY and CDR2 SVGAGI. The CDR3 is made up of 15 amino acids. TCRdb re-called the RT-PCR reads through MiXCR, storing one row per CDR3 protein. Here the sample spans approximately 230,000 distinct CDR3 sequences, 12% being singletons. The chain recombines TRBV6-5 with TRBJ2-7; D not certain. The TCR comes from a middle-aged man who received an inactivated influenza vaccine. The sequencing here drew on non-naive T cells sorted from PBMCs, taken 14 to 15 days before vaccination. The CDR3 nucleotides are TGTGCCAGCAGTTACTCCCACGATAGCTCCTACGAGCAGTACTTC. Its protein is CASSYSHDSSYEQYF.